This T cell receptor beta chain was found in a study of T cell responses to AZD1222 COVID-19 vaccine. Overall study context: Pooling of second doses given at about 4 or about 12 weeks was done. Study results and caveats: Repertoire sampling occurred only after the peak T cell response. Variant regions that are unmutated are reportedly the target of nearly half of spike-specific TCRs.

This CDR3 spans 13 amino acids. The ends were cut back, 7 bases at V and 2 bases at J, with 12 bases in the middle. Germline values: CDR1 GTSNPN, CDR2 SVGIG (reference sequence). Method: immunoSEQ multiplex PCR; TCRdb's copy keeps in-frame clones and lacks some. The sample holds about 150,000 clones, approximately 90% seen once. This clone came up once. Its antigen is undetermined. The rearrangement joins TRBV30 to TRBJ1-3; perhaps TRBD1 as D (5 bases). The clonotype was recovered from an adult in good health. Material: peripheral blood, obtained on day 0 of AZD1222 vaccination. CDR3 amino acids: CAFRGETGNTIYF. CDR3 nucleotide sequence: TGTGCCTTTCGGGGCGAAACTGGAAACACCATATATTTT. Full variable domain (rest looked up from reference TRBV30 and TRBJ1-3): SQTIHQWPATLVQPVGSPLSLECTVEGTSNPNLYWYRQAAGRGLQLLFYSVGIGQISSEVPQNLSASRPQDRQFILSSKKLLLSDSGFYLCAFRGETGNTIYFGEGSWLTVV.